These 9 T cell receptor beta chains were all obtained from the same sample, sequenced in a study of beta chain features in type 1 diabetes. Findings and caveats of the study: A moderate, significant TCRB CDR3 shortening appeared in type 1 diabetes across four CD4+ subsets.

No antigens are known for them. The whole isolated RNA underwent reverse transcription, so sequencing captured expressed TCRB transcripts. Libraries were prepared by immunoSEQ multiplex PCR; TCRdb keeps only in-frame clonotypes and omits some of them. Counted here are 300,000 or so clones, about a tenth occurring once; the ten biggest clones make up 0.9% to 1.1%. Material for sequencing was central memory CD4+ T cells from blood. All receptors come from a man aged 30 to 45 with type 1 diabetes.

This clone appeared many times. This sequence joins TRBV19 and TRBJ2-6; a weak D match, TRBD1 (5 bases). The V gene lost 3 bases and the J gene lost 2 bases, with 8 bases spanning the gap. The germline gives CDR1 LNHDA, CDR2 SQIVND (reference sequence). The CDR3 runs to 15 residues. This chain's CDR3 is CASSISRAGANVLTF. In DNA form, the CDR3 reads TGTGCCAGTAGTATTTCCAGGGCTGGGGCCAACGTCCTGACTTTC.

This clone was counted between two and nine times. V is TRBV10-1 and J is TRBJ1-6, with D possibly matching TRBD1 (6 bases). CDR3 length equals 18 residues. Per the germline V gene, CDR1 is WNHNN and CDR2 is SYGVQD (reference sequence). Trimming pared 2 bases from V and 4 bases from J, leaving 18 bases between. Here the CDR3 reads CASSEPEDRRGYNSPLHF. The CDR3 DNA is TGCGCCAGCAGTGAGCCGGAGGACAGAAGGGGTTATAATTCACCCCTCCACTTT.

In its sample, this clone was seen a few times. The rearrangement joins TRBV25-1 to TRBJ2-3; D call uncertain. The V gene lost 5 bases and the J gene lost 0 bases, with 15 bases spanning the gap. The germline V gene encodes CDR1 MGHDK and CDR2 SYGVNS. The CDR3 runs to 16 residues. CDR3: CASSQHGTSSTDTQYF. The CDR3, as DNA: TGTGCCAGCAGTCAACACGGTACCTCTAGCACAGATACGCAGTATTTT.

This clone was detected only a few times. The chain links TRBV18 to TRBJ2-7, with a possible D match to TRBD1 (5 bases). The CDR3 totals 14 residues. Trimming removed 3 bases from V and 3 bases from J, with 12 bases in between. CDR1 and CDR2 from the germline V gene are KGHSH and LQKENI. In DNA, the CDR3 is TGTGCCAGCTCACCCCAGGGTTCCGTCTACGAGCAGTACTTC. Its protein product is CASSPQGSVYEQYF.

The chain uses TRBV4-3 and TRBJ2-1; 10 nucleotides align to TRBD2. The J segment lost 6 bases and the V segment lost 0 bases, leaving 8 bases of the junction unmatched. CDR3 length: 17 residues. The V gene's germline CDR1 is LGHNA and CDR2 YSLEER. As DNA, the CDR3 is TGCGCCAGCAGCCAAGAGGCAGCGGGGGGGCCTGTCAATGAGCAGTTCTTC. Its translation: CASSQEAAGGPVNEQFF.

This chain joins TRBV4-3 and TRBJ1-5; 9 bases agree with TRBD1. CDR3 size: 14 residues. With 1 base clipped from V and 5 bases from J, the junction kept 0 bases outside the gene matches. Germline V gene lookup returns CDR1 LGHNA and CDR2 YSLEER. In nucleotides, the CDR3 is TGCGCCAGCAGCCAAGGGACAGGGGATCAGCCCCAGCATTTT. It is translated as CASSQGTGDQPQHF.

This clone was counted between two and nine times. CDR3 DNA: TGTGCCAGCAGTGGACTTTCCCCGGACAGGGGACGGCAGCCCCAGCATTTT. Translation gives CASSGLSPDRGRQPQHF. The V gene is TRBV2, the J gene TRBJ1-5, with 9 nucleotides matching TRBD1. The CDR3 sequence is 17 residues long. The V and J ends lost 4 bases and 7 bases, in that order; junction bases with no gene match: 14. Per germline, CDR1 SNHLY and CDR2 FYNNEI.

This clone was seen only a few times. CDR3 residues: CASSLQGKNIQYF. CDR3 nucleotides: TGTGCCAGCAGCTTGCAAGGAAAAAACATTCAGTACTTC. This sequence joins TRBV5-6 and TRBJ2-4; D ambiguous. V lost 1 base, J lost 4 bases, and 6 bases lay in between. Germline CDR1 is SGHDT and CDR2 is YYEEEE. CDR3 length equals 13 residues.

This clone was seen a few times. The rearrangement uses TRBV30 and TRBJ1-1; 7 nucleotides match TRBD1. Germline CDR1 GTSNPN, CDR2 SVGIG (reference sequence). The CDR3 covers 12 residues. Trimming took 1 base from V and 11 from J; bases not matched to a gene: 7. The CDR3: CAWSGDSSWAFF. DNA for the CDR3: TGTGCCTGGAGTGGGGACAGCTCATGGGCTTTCTTT.